Sequencing of this T cell receptor (beta chain) was carried out in a study of blood T cell repertoires in COVID-19 (dated by TCRdb to about 2020). For the wider study: Samples covering the acute and convalescent phases of COVID-19 were provided by collaborators in the United States, Italy and Spain. The prospective study material was composed of cDNA or gDNA derived from T cells, B-cell-depleted T cells, or PBMCs. The dataset comprised deeply sampled blood TCRbeta repertoires from subjects exposed to, actively infected with, or recovered from COVID-19. The repertoires were released in a freely available public database meant as a resource for research on the immune response to SARS-CoV-2. Samples were obtained from the ongoing ImmuneRACE study (first 160 participants) and from over a thousand subjects provided by 6 global collaborators. Sample metadata almost always included a de-identified subject ID, COVID-19 status, age in years and sex. Where available, HLA class I and class II types were taken from metadata supplied by the sample provider and were not determined by assay-based typing. Broader findings and caveats from the paper: Clinical and demographic metadata were provided uncurated, with the amount varying by source and participant.

For this clone: Its antigen remains undetermined. Base quality data are lacking; no much larger clone is found one base away.

TCRbeta CDR3 regions were amplified from genomic DNA using the immunoSEQ Assay, a bias-controlled multiplex PCR. The published analysis was carried out like this. Nucleated cell counts per sample were estimated from amplification of reference gene primers within the assay. To quantify the absolute abundance of each unique TCRbeta CDR3 rearrangement, sequence reads were collapsed and filtered. Productive Simpson clonality was computed per sample as the square root of Simpson's diversity index over productive rearrangements. TCRdb retrieved this table from immuneACCESS and kept in-frame rearrangements only. Not all clones are present; in checked studies, unresolved V genes account for under half, and no reason is known for the remainder. V, J and clone size are taken as reported in that table, and D and trimming were inferred from the DNA itself. Present in this sample are a few hundred thousand clones, approximately 86% of which were seen just once. The top ten hold approximately 2% of the sample.

The CDR3 numbers 18 residues from cysteine through phenylalanine. The only DNA kept is the CDR3, 54 bases in frame from the first base. CDR1 MNHEY and CDR2 SMNVEV were looked up in the germline V gene (reference sequence). V loses 4 bases of germline sequence and J loses 5 bases, and the interval between the two ends is 26 bases. Whole blood was collected in K2EDTA tubes by collaborating institutions according to the institutions' own protocols. For TCRbeta analysis, collaborator samples were shipped as frozen whole blood, as isolated PBMCs, or as DNA extracted from either sample type. Specimen: peripheral blood. Rearrangement joined TRBV27 to TRBJ2-5, and possibly TRBD2, on 7 matching bases. This TCR was recovered from a man aged 18 to 29 with active or convalescent COVID-19. CDR3 sequence: CASSSYRSGGPQPETQYF. The DNA sequence is TGTGCCAGCAGTTCCTATAGATCCGGGGGGCCTCAACCGGAGACCCAGTACTTC.